The clone carrying this T cell receptor (beta chain) was observed a few times. Antigen: not known. The sort gate was single viable CD3+CD4+CD8-CD45RO+ cells for memory CD4+ T cells. Donors' CMV status reflects serum IgG against pp150, pp28, p38, p52. CD4+ T cells were isolated by positive magnetic selection. This sample was included in a study of memory CD4+ T cells and cytomegalovirus serostatus. The CDR3 is 15 amino acids. Germline values: CDR1 SQVTM, CDR2 ANQGSEA. The junction had 5 bases not matched to a gene; V was cut back by 1 base and J by 0 bases. Sequencing was performed with immunoSEQ multiplex PCR; in TCRdb, only in-frame clones are kept and a portion is missing. The sample consists of about 75,000 clones, around 82% of them appearing once. Study-wide results and limits: Each of approximately 70 CMV-associated TCRbeta sequences occurred in one to five individuals. The CMV-associated TCR signature appears largely within the CD4+ memory repertoire.

The source of this sequence is an adult in good health and CMV-seropositive. This chain joins TRBV29-1 and TRBJ1-1, with TRBD1 matching over 7 bases. The sample taken for sequencing was memory CD4+ T cells from blood. The CDR3: CSVEAHRGLNTEAFF. The DNA of the CDR3 is TGCAGCGTTGAAGCGCACAGGGGTTTGAACACTGAAGCTTTCTTT.